The entry below gives a single T cell receptor beta chain sequence along with its context. What it recognizes is unknown. This PCR relied on a set of 60 Vbeta primers and 13 Jbeta primers. Sequencing used immunoSEQ multiplex PCR; TCRdb keeps in-frame clones, though not all of them. Recorded for this sample: fewer than 85,000 clones. V lost 4 bases and J lost 2; bases outside the gene matches: 7. The CDR3 runs to 15 residues. Looked up from germline, CDR1 is GTSNPN and CDR2 is SVGIG (reference sequence). This sample stems from a study of cytomegalovirus exposure and HLA in healthy donors. Findings of the study overall: Rare TCR sequences dominated, though some public TCRs recurred in many donors.

The chain couples TRBV30 to TRBJ2-3, with TRBD2 identical over 9 bases. The TCR was taken from a woman in her 40s in good health and CMV-seropositive. Sample: PBMCs. The CDR3 nucleotides are TGTGCCTGGACTAGCGGGGCCCGAAACACAGATACGCAGTATTTT. This codes for CAWTSGARNTDTQYF.